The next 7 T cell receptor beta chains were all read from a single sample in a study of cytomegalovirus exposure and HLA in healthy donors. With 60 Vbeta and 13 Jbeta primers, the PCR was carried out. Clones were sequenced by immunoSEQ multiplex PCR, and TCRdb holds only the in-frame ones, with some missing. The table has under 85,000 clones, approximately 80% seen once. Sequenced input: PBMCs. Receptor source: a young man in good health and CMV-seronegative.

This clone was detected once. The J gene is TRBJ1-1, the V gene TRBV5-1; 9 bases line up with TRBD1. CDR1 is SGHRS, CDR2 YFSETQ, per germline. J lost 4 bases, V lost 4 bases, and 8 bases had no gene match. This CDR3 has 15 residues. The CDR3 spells CASSPDRGWGTEAFF. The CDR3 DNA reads TGCGCCAGCAGCCCGGACAGGGGCTGGGGCACTGAAGCTTTCTTT.

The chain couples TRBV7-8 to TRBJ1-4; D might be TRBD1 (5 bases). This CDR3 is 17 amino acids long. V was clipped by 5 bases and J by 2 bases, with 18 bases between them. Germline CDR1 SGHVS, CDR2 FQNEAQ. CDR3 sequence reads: CASSVRASVNTNEKLFF. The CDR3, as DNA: TGTGCCAGCAGCGTCAGGGCTTCGGTGAATACTAATGAAAAACTGTTTTTT.

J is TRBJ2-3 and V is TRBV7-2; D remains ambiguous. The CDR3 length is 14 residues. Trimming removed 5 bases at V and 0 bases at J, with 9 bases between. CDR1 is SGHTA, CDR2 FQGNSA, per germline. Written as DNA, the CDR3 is TGTGCCAGCAGCCAGGCTTTTAGCACAGATACGCAGTATTTT. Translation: CASSQAFSTDTQYF.

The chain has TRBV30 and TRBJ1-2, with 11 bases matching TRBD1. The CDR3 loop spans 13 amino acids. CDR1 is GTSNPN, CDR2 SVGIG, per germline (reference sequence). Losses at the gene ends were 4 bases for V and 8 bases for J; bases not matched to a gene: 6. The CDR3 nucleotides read TGTGCCTGGAACGGACAGGGGGCTTGGGGCTACACCTTC. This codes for CAWNGQGAWGYTF.

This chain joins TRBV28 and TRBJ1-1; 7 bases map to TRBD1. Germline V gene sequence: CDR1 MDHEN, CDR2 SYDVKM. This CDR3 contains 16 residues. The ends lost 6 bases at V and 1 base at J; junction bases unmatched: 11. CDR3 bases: TGTGCCAGCAGGGCGGGACAGCGGATTAGGAACACTGAAGCTTTCTTT. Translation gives CASRAGQRIRNTEAFF.

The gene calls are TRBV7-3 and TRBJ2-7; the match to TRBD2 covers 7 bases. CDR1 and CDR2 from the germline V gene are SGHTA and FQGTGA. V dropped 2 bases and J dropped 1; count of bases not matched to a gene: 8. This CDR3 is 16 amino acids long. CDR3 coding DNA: TGTGCCAGCAGCTTAGAGATTGACGGGGGGTCCTACGAGCAGTACGTC. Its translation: CASSLEIDGGSYEQYV.

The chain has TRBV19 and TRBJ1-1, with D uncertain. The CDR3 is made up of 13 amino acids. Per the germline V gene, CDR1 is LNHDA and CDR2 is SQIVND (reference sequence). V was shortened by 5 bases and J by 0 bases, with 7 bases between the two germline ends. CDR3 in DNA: TGTGCCAGTAGTTCCACAGTGAACACTGAAGCTTTCTTT. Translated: CASSSTVNTEAFF.